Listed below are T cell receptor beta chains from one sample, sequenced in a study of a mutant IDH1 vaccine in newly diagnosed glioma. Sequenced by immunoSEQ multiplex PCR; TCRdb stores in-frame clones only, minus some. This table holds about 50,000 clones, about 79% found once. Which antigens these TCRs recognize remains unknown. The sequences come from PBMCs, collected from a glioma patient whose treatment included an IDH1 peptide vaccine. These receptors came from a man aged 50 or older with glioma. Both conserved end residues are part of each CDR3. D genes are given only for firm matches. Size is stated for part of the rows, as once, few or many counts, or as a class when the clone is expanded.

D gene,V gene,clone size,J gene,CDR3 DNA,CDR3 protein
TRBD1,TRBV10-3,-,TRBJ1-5,TGTGCCATCAGAGGGGACAGGGGGAATCAGCCCCAGCATTTT,CAIRGDRGNQPQHF
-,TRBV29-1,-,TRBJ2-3,TGCAGCGTTGACTCGGATCGAGATACGCAGTATTTT,CSVDSDRDTQYF
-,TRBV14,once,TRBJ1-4,TGTGCCAGCAGGGACACTCGCGGGGATGAAAAACTGTTTTTT,CASRDTRGDEKLFF
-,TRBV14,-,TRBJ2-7,TGTGCCAGCAGACTCCCCCGTGAGCGCCCCTACGAGCAGTACTTC,CASRLPRERPYEQYF
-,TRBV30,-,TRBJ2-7,TGTGCCTGGCCAAGTCCGGGACCCTACGAGCAGTACTTC,CAWPSPGPYEQYF
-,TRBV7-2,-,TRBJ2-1,TGTGCCAGCAGCTTAGATATGGACTACAATGAGCAGTTCTTC,CASSLDMDYNEQFF
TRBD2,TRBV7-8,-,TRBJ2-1,TGTGCCAGCACCCTGGGGAGGGGCCGGTACAATGAGCAGTTCTTC,CASTLGRGRYNEQFF
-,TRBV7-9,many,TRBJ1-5,TGTGCCAGCAGCTTAGACACCAATCAGCCCCAGCATTTT,CASSLDTNQPQHF
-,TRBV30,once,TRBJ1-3,TGTGCCTGGAGTGGGTTTGTCTCTGGAAACACCATATATTTT,CAWSGFVSGNTIYF
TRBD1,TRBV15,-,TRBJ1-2,TGTGCCACCAGCGGACGGGACAGGGGGCCTAACTATGGCTACACCTTC,CATSGRDRGPNYGYTF
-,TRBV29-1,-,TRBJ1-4,TGCAGTGTAACGAGAAATGAAAAACTGTTTTTT,CSVTRNEKLFF
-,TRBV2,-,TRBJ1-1,TGTGCCAGCAGTCTGAGGGGGGGGACTGAAGCTTTCTTT,CASSLRGGTEAFF
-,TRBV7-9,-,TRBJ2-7,TGTGCCAGCCAAAACTCAGGACAGAACTACGAGCAGTACTTC,CASQNSGQNYEQYF
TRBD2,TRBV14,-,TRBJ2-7,TGTGCCAGCAGCCCCCTCGGGGGGGGTCACCCTCTCTACGAGCAGTACTTC,CASSPLGGGHPLYEQYF
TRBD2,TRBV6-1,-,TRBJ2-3,TGTGCCAGCAGTGAAGGTTGGGAGGGGGATACGCAGTATTTT,CASSEGWEGDTQYF
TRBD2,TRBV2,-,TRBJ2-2,TGTGCCAGCAATGGACTAGCGGGGGGGCTTGGCGGGGAGCTGTTTTTT,CASNGLAGGLGGELFF
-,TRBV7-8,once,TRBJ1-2,TGTGCCAGCAGCTCCCTGGTGGAGAACTATGGCTACACCTTC,CASSSLVENYGYTF
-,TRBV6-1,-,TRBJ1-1,TGTGCCAGCACCCAGACAGAGATGAACACTGAAGCTTTCTTT,CASTQTEMNTEAFF
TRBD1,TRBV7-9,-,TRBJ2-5,TGTGCCAGCAGCCCCGGGGACAGGGGCACGAATCAAGAGACCCAGTACTTC,CASSPGDRGTNQETQYF
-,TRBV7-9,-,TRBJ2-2,TGTGCCATCACCGGGGAGCTGTTTTTT,CAITGELFF
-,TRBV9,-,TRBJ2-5,TGTGCCAGCAGCGTAGAGGGAGGGGGGACCCAGTACTTC,CASSVEGGGTQYF
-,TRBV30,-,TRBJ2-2,TGTGCCTGGACCGCCCTCGCTGGCACCGGGGAGCTGTTTTTT,CAWTALAGTGELFF
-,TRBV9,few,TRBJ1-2,TGTGCCAGCAGCTCCCCTCTAGGGTTAAACTATGGCTACACCTTC,CASSSPLGLNYGYTF
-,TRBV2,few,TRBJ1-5,TGTGCCAGCAGTTTGAATCAGCCCCAGCATTTT,CASSLNQPQHF
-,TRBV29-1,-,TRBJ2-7,TGCAGCGTTGAAGACAGTGTCAGCTCCTACGAGCAGTACTTC,CSVEDSVSSYEQYF
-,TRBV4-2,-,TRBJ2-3,TGTGCCAGCAGCCAAGATCGATATACGCAGTATTTT,CASSQDRYTQYF
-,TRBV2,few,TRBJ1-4,TGTGCCAGCAGTACCTTTAATGAAAAACTGTTTTTT,CASSTFNEKLFF
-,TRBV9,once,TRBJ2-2,TGTGCCAGCAGCGTACGGGGCAACACCGGGGAGCTGTTTTTT,CASSVRGNTGELFF
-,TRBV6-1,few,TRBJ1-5,TGTGCCAGCAGTGGTGATGACAGAGTCAATCAGCCCCAGCATTTT,CASSGDDRVNQPQHF
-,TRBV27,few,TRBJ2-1,TGTGCCAGCAAATACCTCCAGGGTGCCTACAATGAGCAGTTCTTC,CASKYLQGAYNEQFF
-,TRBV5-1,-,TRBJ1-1,TGCGCCAGCAGCTTCTTAGGGCGGATGAACACTGAAGCTTTCTTT,CASSFLGRMNTEAFF